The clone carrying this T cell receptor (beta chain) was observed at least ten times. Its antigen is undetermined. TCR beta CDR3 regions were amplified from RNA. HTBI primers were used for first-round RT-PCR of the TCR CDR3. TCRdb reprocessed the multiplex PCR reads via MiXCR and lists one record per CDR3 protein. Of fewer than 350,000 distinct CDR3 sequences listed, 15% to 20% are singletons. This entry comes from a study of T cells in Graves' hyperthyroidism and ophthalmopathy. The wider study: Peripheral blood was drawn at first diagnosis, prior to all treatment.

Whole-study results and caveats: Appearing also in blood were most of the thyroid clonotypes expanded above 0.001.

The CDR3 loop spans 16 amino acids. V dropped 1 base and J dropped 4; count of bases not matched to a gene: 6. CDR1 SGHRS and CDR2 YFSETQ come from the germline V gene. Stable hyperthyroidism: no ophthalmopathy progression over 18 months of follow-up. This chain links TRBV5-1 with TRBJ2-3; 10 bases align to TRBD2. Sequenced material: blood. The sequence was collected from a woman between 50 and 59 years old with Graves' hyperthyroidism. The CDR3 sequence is CASSLSSGSGADTQYF. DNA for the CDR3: TGCGCCAGCAGCTTGTCTAGCGGGAGTGGTGCAGATACGCAGTATTTT.